These 13 T cell receptor beta chains originate from one sample sequenced in a study of beta chain features in type 1 diabetes. The authors reverse transcribed all of the isolated RNA, so sequencing captured expressed TCRB transcripts. TCRdb keeps only in-frame clones here, not all; method: immunoSEQ multiplex PCR. Here the sample spans 860,000 or so clones, under 20% being singletons. Sequenced material: naive CD4+ T cells from blood. The receptor set was obtained from a woman between 18 and 30 years old in good health.

This clone was picked up a small number of times. This chain links TRBV7-2 with TRBJ2-7, with TRBD2 matching over 12 bases. The J segment lost 1 base and the V segment lost 5 bases, leaving 6 bases of the junction unmatched. The CDR3 has 16 residues. Germline V gene lookup returns CDR1 SGHTA and CDR2 FQGNSA. This chain's CDR3 is CASSPLGLAGSYEQYF. The CDR3, as DNA: TGTGCCAGCAGCCCCTTAGGACTAGCGGGATCCTACGAGCAGTACTTC.

The V gene is TRBV10-3, the J gene TRBJ2-7, with D perhaps matching TRBD1 or TRBD2 (5 bases each). The length of the CDR3 is 13 residues. Trimming cost V 7 bases and J 2 bases, with 12 bases left between them. Germline-derived CDR1 and CDR2 are ENHRY and SYGVKD. The CDR3 here is CAITQADTYEQYF. In DNA, the CDR3 is TGTGCCATCACCCAAGCGGACACCTACGAGCAGTACTTC.

V usage is TRBV10-3 and J usage is TRBJ1-5; no reliable D call. CDR1 ENHRY and CDR2 SYGVKD come from the germline V gene. The V and J ends lost 2 bases and 2 bases respectively, with 1 base between them. CDR3 length equals 12 residues. The CDR3 loop reads CAISEGNQPQHF. The CDR3 DNA reads as TGTGCCATCAGTGAGGGCAATCAGCCCCAGCATTTT.

This clone showed up just a few times. This chain connects TRBV18 to TRBJ2-7; D is unclear. Germline V gives CDR1 KGHSH, CDR2 LQKENI. V lost 3 bases and J 1 base, leaving 13 bases between the germline ends. The CDR3 consists of 15 residues. This CDR3 reads CASSPFAGQSYEQYF. CDR3 in DNA: TGTGCCAGCTCACCCTTCGCAGGTCAATCCTACGAGCAGTACTTC.

The chain employs TRBV10-3 and TRBJ2-1; 13 bases match TRBD2. Germline V CDR1 and CDR2: ENHRY, SYGVKD. The CDR3 contains 13 residues. J lost 5 bases, V lost 9 bases, and 1 base had no gene match. The CDR3 loop is CAMGTSGNNEQFF. The CDR3 region has the DNA TGTGCCATGGGGACTAGCGGGAACAATGAGCAGTTCTTC.

The chain carries TRBV28 and TRBJ1-1; TRBD1 might be the D (5 bases). This CDR3 is 13 amino acids long. In germline, CDR1 is MDHEN, CDR2 SYDVKM. V lost 3 bases and J lost 7, with 12 bases in between. The CDR3 loop is CASSLTVQSEAFF. The CDR3 coding sequence is TGTGCCAGCAGTTTGACAGTCCAGAGTGAAGCTTTCTTT.

V gene TRBV4-3 combines with J gene TRBJ2-7, with TRBD2 matching 9 bases. V lost 3 bases, J lost 0 bases, and 15 bases stayed unmatched. The CDR3 runs 19 residues. In germline, CDR1 is LGHNA, CDR2 YSLEER. The CDR3 spells CASSHPCWRASGVSYEQYF. CDR3 sequence (DNA): TGCGCCAGCAGCCACCCGTGCTGGAGGGCTAGCGGGGTCTCCTACGAGCAGTACTTC.

The chain combines TRBV5-1 with TRBJ1-5; 7 bases map to TRBD1. This CDR3 comprises 15 residues. The V gene's germline CDR1 is SGHRS and CDR2 YFSETQ. V gave up 2 bases and J gave up 4 bases; unmatched junction bases: 6. The CDR3: CASSLTGAGNQPQHF. In DNA, the CDR3 is TGCGCCAGCAGCTTAACAGGGGCGGGGAATCAGCCCCAGCATTTT.

This clone was seen a few times. The chain carries TRBV7-8 and TRBJ2-3; 8 nucleotides match TRBD2. Germline V lookup: CDR1 SGHVS, CDR2 FQNEAQ. With 5 bases clipped from V and 5 bases from J, the junction kept 9 bases outside the gene matches. CDR3 length equals 15 residues. The CDR3 nucleotides are TGTGCCAGCAGCCCGAGGGTCCTAGCGGGAGATACGCAGTATTTT. Translated, it gives CASSPRVLAGDTQYF.

This chain connects TRBV27 to TRBJ2-2; 7 positions agree with TRBD1. This CDR3 spans 16 amino acids. Per the germline V gene, CDR1 is MNHEY and CDR2 is SMNVEV (reference sequence). V trimming: 3 bases; J trimming: 7 bases; junction bases outside the gene matches: 11. The CDR3 loop is CASSFSHRGGHGELFF. The DNA for the CDR3 is TGTGCCAGCAGTTTTAGTCACAGGGGTGGTCACGGGGAGCTGTTTTTT.

The rearrangement links TRBV7-9 to TRBJ2-6; unclear D gene. V dropped 5 bases and J dropped 0 bases, with 8 bases sitting between them. The CDR3 covers 15 residues. The germline gives CDR1 SEHNR, CDR2 FQNEAQ (reference sequence). The CDR3 DNA is TGTGCCAGCAGCCCCCACGCCTCTGGGGCCAACGTCCTGACTTTC. This gives the protein CASSPHASGANVLTF.

The gene calls are TRBV6-5 and TRBJ2-1; 7 bases align to TRBD1. V trimming: 7 bases; J trimming: 8 bases; junction bases outside the gene matches: 5. From germline, CDR1 is MNHEY and CDR2 SVGAGI. The CDR3 length is 12 residues. The CDR3 nucleotides read TGTGCCAGCAAACAGGGGTACGATGAGCAGTTCTTC. This translates into CASKQGYDEQFF.

This clone has more than one count but fewer than ten. The genes are TRBV4-1 and TRBJ2-7, with D maybe TRBD2 (6 bases). Per the germline V gene, CDR1 is MGHRA and CDR2 is YSYEKL. V was pared by 3 bases and J by 0 bases, with 18 bases between. The CDR3 has 17 residues. CDR3 region: CASSHDNGGTLSYEQYF. As DNA, the CDR3 is TGCGCCAGCAGCCATGACAACGGCGGGACGCTCTCCTACGAGCAGTACTTC.